This TCR beta chain was documented in a study of metastatic and nonmetastatic thyroid tumors. About the study: The study looked at repertoires side by side in blood and in tumor or nodule tissue from malignant and benign thyroid patients.

This clone was recorded a few times. A much more abundant neighbour one base away suggests this may be a read error. In the original analysis: Clinicopathological groups differed in CDR3, with these differences serving to build a distant-metastasis classifier for papillary thyroid cancer. TCRdb redid the clone calls on the PCR reads using MiXCR. TCRdb, not the authors, supplied the V and J calls. The sample contains tens of thousands of clones, around 17% of which appear only once. No treatment of any kind had been given to any patient before thyroid surgery. The CDR3 loop spans 17 amino acids. V dropped 6 bases and J dropped 3; count of bases not matched to a gene: 13. The germline gives CDR1 SGHRS, CDR2 YFSETQ.

The receptor's source is a female donor with papillary thyroid cancer or a benign thyroid nodule (not recorded which). Some clones in this sample may be carry-over from other donors' samples. V is TRBV5-1 and J is TRBJ2-2, with 8 nucleotides matching TRBD1. Sequencing input: tumor tissue. CDR3 residues: CASIPLDRGRYTGELFF. CDR3 DNA: TGCGCCAGCATCCCCCTAGACAGGGGTCGGTACACCGGGGAGCTGTTTTTT.